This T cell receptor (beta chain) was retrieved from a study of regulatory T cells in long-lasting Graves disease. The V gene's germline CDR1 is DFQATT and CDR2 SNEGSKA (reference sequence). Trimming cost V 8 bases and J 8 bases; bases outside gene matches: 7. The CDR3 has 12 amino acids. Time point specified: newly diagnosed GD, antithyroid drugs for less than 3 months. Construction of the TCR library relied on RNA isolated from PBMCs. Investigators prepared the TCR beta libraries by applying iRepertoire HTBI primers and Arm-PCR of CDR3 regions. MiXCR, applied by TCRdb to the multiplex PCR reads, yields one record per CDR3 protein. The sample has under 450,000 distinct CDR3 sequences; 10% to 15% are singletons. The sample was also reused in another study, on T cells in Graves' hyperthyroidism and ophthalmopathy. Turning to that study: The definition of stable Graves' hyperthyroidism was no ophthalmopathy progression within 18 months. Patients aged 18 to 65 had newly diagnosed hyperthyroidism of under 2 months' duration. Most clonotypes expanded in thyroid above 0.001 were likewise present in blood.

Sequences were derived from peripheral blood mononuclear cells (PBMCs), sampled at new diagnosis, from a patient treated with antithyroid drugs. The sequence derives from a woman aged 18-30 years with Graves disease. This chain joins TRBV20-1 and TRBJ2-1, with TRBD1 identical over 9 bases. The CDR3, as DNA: TGCAGTCACAACACAGGGGGCGATGAGCAGTTCTTC. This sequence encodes CSHNTGGDEQFF.